The rows below give T cell receptor beta chains drawn from one sample of a study of beta chain features in type 1 diabetes. Profiling relied on immunoSEQ multiplex PCR, and the TCRdb table lists in-frame clones only, not all of them. The data hold about 240,000 clones, with 25% to 30% observed a single time. Sequencing was done on a sample of central memory CD4+ T cells from blood. These receptors were taken from a man aged 25-45 years in good health. CDR3s leave out the opening cysteine and the closing phenylalanine or tryptophan. The D gene is left open where the match is weak. A clone size is listed for some rows: how often the clone was seen (once, few, many), or a class if it is expanded.

CDR3 protein,J gene,V gene,clone size,D gene
ASTVRGSTGELF,TRBJ2-2,TRBV7-6,few,-
ASSVTGVTNEKLF,TRBJ1-4,TRBV5-6,few,TRBD1
ASHGLAATDTQY,TRBJ2-3,TRBV19,-,TRBD2
ASSDSGGITDTQY,TRBJ2-3,TRBV25-1,few,TRBD1
SAAPRDTQY,TRBJ2-3,TRBV20-1,few,-
SVRRGASYEQY,TRBJ2-7,TRBV29-1,-,-
ASSINGGSQETQY,TRBJ2-5,TRBV19,-,-
ASSSRTAGETQY,TRBJ2-5,TRBV11-2,few,-
ASRPWRGDTDTQY,TRBJ2-3,TRBV28,few,TRBD2
ASSPPGAGGRTDTQY,TRBJ2-3,TRBV19,few,TRBD2
ATSRPTRGTQY,TRBJ2-3,TRBV15,-,-
SGKLAGTSEQY,TRBJ2-7,TRBV29-1,-,TRBD2
ASGGWENNEQF,TRBJ2-1,TRBV6-5,-,-
ASSRDSETQY,TRBJ2-5,TRBV2,-,-
ASSHPGQYGYT,TRBJ1-2,TRBV7-2,-,TRBD1
SGGQGGADTQY,TRBJ2-3,TRBV29-1,few,TRBD1
ASSSGTWGSDTQY,TRBJ2-3,TRBV7-9,-,-
ASSPPGQGNNEQF,TRBJ2-1,TRBV19,few,TRBD1
ASSLGDRGQETQY,TRBJ2-5,TRBV11-2,-,-
ASSLGAMLAGSEQF,TRBJ2-1,TRBV7-2,-,TRBD2
ASSLSQGFNGELF,TRBJ2-2,TRBV27,-,TRBD1
ATSLDRGAPYEQY,TRBJ2-7,TRBV15,once,TRBD1
ASSQGREEDEQF,TRBJ2-1,TRBV18,-,-
ASSGGTVETQY,TRBJ2-5,TRBV6-1,-,TRBD1
ASSLFRETYEQY,TRBJ2-7,TRBV5-6,-,-
ASSPGLGEQY,TRBJ2-7,TRBV2,-,-
ASSQGPDGEETQY,TRBJ2-5,TRBV7-6,few,-
ASSMNSGSSYNEQF,TRBJ2-1,TRBV5-1,-,TRBD2
ASSSTGGGVDTQY,TRBJ2-3,TRBV7-2,few,-
SVNAGAANAF,TRBJ1-1,TRBV29-1,few,-
ASSPRGQRGQETQY,TRBJ2-5,TRBV7-2,few,-
ASSLVGRKVYGYT,TRBJ1-2,TRBV7-2,-,-
SASLTEQF,TRBJ2-1,TRBV20-1,few,-
AARESSYNEQF,TRBJ2-1,TRBV5-4,many,-
ASSYGTYEQY,TRBJ2-7,TRBV7-2,few,-
ASRRTGENYGYT,TRBJ1-2,TRBV5-6,-,TRBD1
ASSPRTRAYNEQF,TRBJ2-1,TRBV27,-,TRBD2
ASSSGRSTDTQY,TRBJ2-3,TRBV7-9,many,-
ATARGAGGSAYEQY,TRBJ2-7,TRBV15,-,TRBD2
ASSPRGDPYNEQF,TRBJ2-1,TRBV9,-,TRBD2
ASSLRKEQPQH,TRBJ1-5,TRBV4-1,-,-
ASSMDRGFYNEQF,TRBJ2-1,TRBV19,many,TRBD1
ASSQAGGSYEQY,TRBJ2-7,TRBV18,-,-
ASSLVGARRLFDNEQF,TRBJ2-1,TRBV5-6,many,-
ASSLVGRTNEQF,TRBJ2-1,TRBV5-4,-,-
ASSLGLAQNEQF,TRBJ2-1,TRBV13,-,TRBD2
ASSELRSTDTQY,TRBJ2-3,TRBV10-1,many,-
ASSPDRAGTDTQY,TRBJ2-3,TRBV4-2,few,TRBD1
ASSGGRGPADTQY,TRBJ2-3,TRBV9,-,-
ASSHRLALGNEQF,TRBJ2-1,TRBV6-5,few,TRBD2
ASSATGEFGYEQY,TRBJ2-7,TRBV7-2,-,TRBD1
ASSPVLGVGNTEAF,TRBJ1-1,TRBV5-1,few,-
ASMGLGYEQF,TRBJ2-1,TRBV6-5,few,-
AWSVTGGNQPQH,TRBJ1-5,TRBV30,-,TRBD1
ASTPLQGNYGYT,TRBJ1-2,TRBV7-2,few,TRBD1
ASRQVNTEAF,TRBJ1-1,TRBV18,-,-
ASSLEADSGYQPQH,TRBJ1-5,TRBV5-1,-,-